This T cell receptor (beta chain) was recovered during a study of cytomegalovirus exposure and HLA in healthy donors. Use of 60 Vbeta and 13 Jbeta primers characterized the PCR. Here immunoSEQ multiplex PCR was the method, and the copy in TCRdb shows in-frame clones only, minus some. The table shows about 150,000 clones, with about 72% occurring only once. The CDR3 is made up of 15 amino acids. Looked up from germline, CDR1 is SGHNT and CDR2 is YENEEA. The V gene lost 5 bases and the J gene lost 7 bases, with 17 bases spanning the gap. Details on this clone: What it binds is not known.

General study results and limits: Presence/absence analyses assumed roughly uniform sequencing depth across donors, which may not hold.

This clonotype was sampled from a male donor in good health and CMV-seronegative. This chain uses TRBV11-3 with TRBJ2-2, with D possibly TRBD1 on 6 matching bases. The sequenced material came from PBMCs. The CDR3 loop reads CASSPVGGGIGELFF. CDR3 bases: TGTGCCAGCAGCCCCGTTGGGGGCGGCATCGGGGAGCTGTTTTTT.